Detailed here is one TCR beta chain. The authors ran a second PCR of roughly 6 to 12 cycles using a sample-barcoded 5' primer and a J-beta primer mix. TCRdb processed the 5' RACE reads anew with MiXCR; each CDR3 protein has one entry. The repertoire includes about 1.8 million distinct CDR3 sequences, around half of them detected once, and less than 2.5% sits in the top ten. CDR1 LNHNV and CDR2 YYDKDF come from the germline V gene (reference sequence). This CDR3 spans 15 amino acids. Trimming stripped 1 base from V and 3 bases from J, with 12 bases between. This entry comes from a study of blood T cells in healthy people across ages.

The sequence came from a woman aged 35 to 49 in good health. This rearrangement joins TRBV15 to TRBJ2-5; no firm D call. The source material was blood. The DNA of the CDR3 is TGTGCCACCAGCAGAGGAATTAGTGTGGAAGAGACCCAGTACTTC. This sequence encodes CATSRGISVEETQYF.